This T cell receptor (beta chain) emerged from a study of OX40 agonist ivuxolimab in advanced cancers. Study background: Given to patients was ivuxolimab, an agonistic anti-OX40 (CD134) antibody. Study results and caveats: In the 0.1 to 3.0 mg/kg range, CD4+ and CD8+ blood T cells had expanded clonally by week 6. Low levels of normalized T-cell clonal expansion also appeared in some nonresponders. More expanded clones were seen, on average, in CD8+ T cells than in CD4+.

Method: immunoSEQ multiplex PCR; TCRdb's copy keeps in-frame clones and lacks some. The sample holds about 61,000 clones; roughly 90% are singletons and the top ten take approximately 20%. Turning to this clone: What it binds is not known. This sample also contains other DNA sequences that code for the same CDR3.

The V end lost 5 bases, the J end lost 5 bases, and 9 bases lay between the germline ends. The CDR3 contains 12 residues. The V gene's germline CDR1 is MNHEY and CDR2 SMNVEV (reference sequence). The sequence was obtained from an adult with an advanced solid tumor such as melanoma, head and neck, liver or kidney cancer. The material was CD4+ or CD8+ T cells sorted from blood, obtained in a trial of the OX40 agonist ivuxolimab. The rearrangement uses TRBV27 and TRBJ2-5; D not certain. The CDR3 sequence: CASSPNGETQYF. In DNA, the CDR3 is TGTGCCAGCAGTCCAAATGGGGAGACCCAGTACTTC.